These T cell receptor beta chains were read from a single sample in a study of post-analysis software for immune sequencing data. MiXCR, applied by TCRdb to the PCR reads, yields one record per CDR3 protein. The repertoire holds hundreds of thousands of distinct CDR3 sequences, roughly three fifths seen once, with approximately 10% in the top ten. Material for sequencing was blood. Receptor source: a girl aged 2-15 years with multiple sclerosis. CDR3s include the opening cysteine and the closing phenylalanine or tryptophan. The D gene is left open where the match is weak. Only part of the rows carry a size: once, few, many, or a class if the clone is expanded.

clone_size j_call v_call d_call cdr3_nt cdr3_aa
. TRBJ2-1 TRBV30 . TGTGCCTGGAGTGTAATCCTAGCCAACTACAATGAGCAGTTCTTC CAWSVILANYNEQFF
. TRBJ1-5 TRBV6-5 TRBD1 TGTGCCAGCAGTTACCGACAGGGTGTGTATCCCCAGCCCCAGCATTTT CASSYRQGVYPQPQHF
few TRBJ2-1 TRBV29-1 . TGCAGCGGAGGGTCGATCTACAATGAGCAGTTCTTC CSGGSIYNEQFF
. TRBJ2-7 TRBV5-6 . TGTGCCAGCAGCCGTGGATATCGGGACTCCGAGTACTTC CASSRGYRDSEYF
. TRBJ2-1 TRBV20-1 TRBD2 TGCAGTGCTAGAGCTACGGGCCTGGGACTAGGGAAGGCCTACAATGAGCAGTTCTTC CSARATGLGLGKAYNEQFF
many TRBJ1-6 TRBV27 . TGTGCGAGTGGGGACCCCTATAATTCACCCCTCCACTTT CASGDPYNSPLHF
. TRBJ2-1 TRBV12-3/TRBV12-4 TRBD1 TGTGCCAGCAGTTTTTGGTTCCGGGACAGGGATCGTTTATCCCCTTACAATGAGCAGTTCTTC CASSFWFRDRDRLSPYNEQFF
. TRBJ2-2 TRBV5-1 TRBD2 TGCGCCAGCAGCTTAACTAGCGGGAGGAGGCTCGCCGGGGAGCTGTTTTTT CASSLTSGRRLAGELFF
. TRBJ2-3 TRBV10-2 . TGCGCCAGCAGTGAGATAGAAACAGATACGCAGTATTTT CASSEIETDTQYF
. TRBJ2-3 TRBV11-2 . TGTGCCAGCAGCTGGACCGGGAGAGGGGAAGATACGCAGTATTTT CASSWTGRGEDTQYF
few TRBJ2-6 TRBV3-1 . TGTGCCAGCAGCCAAGATGGTAGCTCTGGGGCCAACGTCCTGACTTTC CASSQDGSSGANVLTF
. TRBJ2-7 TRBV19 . TGTGCCAGTAGCGAAAGGTTTACCTACGAGCAGTACTTC CASSERFTYEQYF
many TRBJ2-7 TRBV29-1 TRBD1 TGCAGCGTTGATGGGGACAGTCCCTACGAGCAGTACTTC CSVDGDSPYEQYF
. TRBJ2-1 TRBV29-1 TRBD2 TGCAGCGCCGATCCCCTAGCGGGCCAGAGGGATGAGCAGTTCTTC CSADPLAGQRDEQFF
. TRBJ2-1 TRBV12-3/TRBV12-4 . TGTGCCAGCAGTTTAATAGCTTCAAATGAGCAGTTCTTC CASSLIASNEQFF
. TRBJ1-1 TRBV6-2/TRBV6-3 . TGTGCCAGCAGTTACGCTCAGGGGTACACTGAAGCTTTCTTT CASSYAQGYTEAFF
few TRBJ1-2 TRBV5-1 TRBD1 TGCGCCAGCAGCTTTGTGGACAGGGAGCCTAACTATGGCTACACCTTC CASSFVDREPNYGYTF
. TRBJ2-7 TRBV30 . TGTGCCTGGAGTGTACTCCGAGGGGGGATCGATGAGCAGTACTTC CAWSVLRGGIDEQYF
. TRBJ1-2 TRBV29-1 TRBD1 TGCAGCGTTGAACCCGGGACAGGCTATGGCTACACCTTC CSVEPGTGYGYTF
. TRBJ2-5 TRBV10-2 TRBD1 TGCGCCAGCAGTGTGTTGGACAGGGCCCAAGAGACCCAGTACTTC CASSVLDRAQETQYF
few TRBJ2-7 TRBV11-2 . TGTGCCAGCAGCTTAGAAGCTCTAGTAAGCGAGCAGTACTTC CASSLEALVSEQYF
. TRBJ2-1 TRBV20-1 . TGCAGTGCTGAGGGGGTCTCCTACAATGAGCAGTTCTTC CSAEGVSYNEQFF